The sequence of this T cell receptor (beta chain) was determined in a study of PD-1 blockade in classical Hodgkin lymphoma. Study results and caveats: Still unresolved is the cause of the repertoire differences, which may be disease activity or prior therapy. Nivolumab initiated under 1 year post-ASCT led to patient exclusion. The study found complete responders had baseline diversity similar to newly diagnosed patients. TCR diversity rose significantly by C4D1 in CD4+ but not CD8+ cells.

This clone has more than one count but fewer than ten. Its antigen is currently unknown. Time point denoted: cycle 4 day 1 (C4D1), after more than five weeks of nivolumab. The patients all showed relapse after autologous stem cell transplantation, while their brentuximab vedotin exposure varied. Thawed PBMCs underwent magnetic negative selection to yield purified CD4+ T cells. The table came from immunoSEQ multiplex PCR; TCRdb's copy has only in-frame clones and leaves some out. The sample lists around 18,000 clones, approximately 72% occurring once. Trimming removed 1 base at V and 5 bases at J, with 14 bases between. This CDR3 contains 15 residues. The germline V gene has CDR1 SEHNR and CDR2 FQNEAQ (reference sequence).

This sample comprised CD4+ T cells from blood, obtained before the fourth cycle of nivolumab. This chain connects TRBV7-9 to TRBJ2-5; D may be TRBD1 (6 bases). This clonotype was sampled from a human donor with classical Hodgkin lymphoma. CDR3 amino acids: CASSLGQVSRETQYF. The CDR3 coding sequence is TGTGCCAGCAGCTTAGGACAGGTCAGCCGGGAGACCCAGTACTTC. The full variable domain, its missing parts supplied by reference TRBV7-9 and TRBJ2-5, is DTGVSQNPRHKITKRGQNVTFRCDPISEHNRLYWYRQTLGQGPEFLTYFQNEAQLEKSRLLSDRFSAERPKGSFSTLEIQRTEQGDSAMYLCASSLGQVSRETQYFGPGTRLLVL.